This passage covers 2 T cell receptor beta chains from one sample sequenced in a study of Graves' ophthalmopathy and Graves' hyperthyroidism. RNA transcripts served as template for amplifying TCR beta CDR3 sequences. HTBI primers were employed in first-round RT-PCR, then a second-round multiplex PCR followed. TCRdb redid the calling of the multiplex PCR reads with MiXCR, one entry per CDR3 protein. This sample has 300,000 to 350,000 distinct CDR3 sequences, with roughly 15% found just once. Input material: peripheral blood. The receptors stem from an adult man with Graves' ophthalmopathy.

This clonotype was detected many times. The chain has TRBV3-1 and TRBJ1-1; possible D gene TRBD1, 6 bases. Trimming took 4 bases from V and 4 from J, leaving 16 bases between them. The CDR3 contains 15 residues. The germline gives CDR1 LGHDT, CDR2 YNNKEL (reference sequence). The CDR3 reads CASSPKRGGSTEAFF. The CDR3, as DNA: TGTGCCAGCAGCCCAAAGAGGGGGGGGTCCACTGAAGCTTTCTTT.

This clonotype was counted ten times or more. The chain carries TRBV11-2 and TRBJ2-5, with D hard to call. From germline, CDR1 is SGHAT and CDR2 FQNNGV. The germline V and J ends were trimmed by 5 bases and 1 base, with 14 bases remaining between them. This CDR3 is built from 15 residues. CDR3 coding DNA: TGTGCCAGCAGCGTTAAATGGGGATTCCAAGAGACCCAGTACTTC. Its protein product is CASSVKWGFQETQYF.